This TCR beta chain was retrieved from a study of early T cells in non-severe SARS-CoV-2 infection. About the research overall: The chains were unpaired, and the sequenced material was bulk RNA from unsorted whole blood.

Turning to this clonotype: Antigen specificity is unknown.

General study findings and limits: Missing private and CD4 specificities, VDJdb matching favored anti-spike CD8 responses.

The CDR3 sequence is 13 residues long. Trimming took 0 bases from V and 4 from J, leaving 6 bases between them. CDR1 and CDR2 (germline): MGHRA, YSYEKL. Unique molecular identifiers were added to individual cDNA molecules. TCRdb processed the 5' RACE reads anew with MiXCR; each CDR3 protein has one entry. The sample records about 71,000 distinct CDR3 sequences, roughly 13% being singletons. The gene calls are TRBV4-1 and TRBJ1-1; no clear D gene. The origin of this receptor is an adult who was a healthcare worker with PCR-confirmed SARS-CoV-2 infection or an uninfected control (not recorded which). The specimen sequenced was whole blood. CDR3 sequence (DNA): TGCGCCAGCAGCCAAGAAGGGATCACTGAAGCTTTCTTT. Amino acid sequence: CASSQEGITEAFF.